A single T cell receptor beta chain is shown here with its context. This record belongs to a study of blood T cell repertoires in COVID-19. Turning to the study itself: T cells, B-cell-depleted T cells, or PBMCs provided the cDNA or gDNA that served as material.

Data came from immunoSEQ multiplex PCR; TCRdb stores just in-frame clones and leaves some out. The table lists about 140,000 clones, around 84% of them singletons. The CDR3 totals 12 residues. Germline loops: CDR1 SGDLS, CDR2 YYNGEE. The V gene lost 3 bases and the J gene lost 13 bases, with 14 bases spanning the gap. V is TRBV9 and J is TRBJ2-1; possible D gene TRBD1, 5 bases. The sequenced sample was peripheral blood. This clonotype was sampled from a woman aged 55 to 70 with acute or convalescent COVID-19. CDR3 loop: CASSEFQDNQFF. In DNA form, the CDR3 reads TGTGCCAGCAGCGAGTTCCAGGACAATCAGTTCTTC.